This entry concerns a single TCR beta chain. Its antigen is unknown. The data are from a study of cytomegalovirus exposure and HLA in healthy donors. Study conclusions and caveats: Many donors shared some public TCRs, even though most TCR sequences were rare. The study designated 160 or so TCR beta chains cytomegalovirus-associated.

Donors consisted of healthy bone marrow donors. Primers included in the PCR were 60 Vbeta and 13 Jbeta primers. The repertoire was sequenced with immunoSEQ multiplex PCR; TCRdb's copy has only in-frame clones and lacks some. This sample's table has 200,000 or so clones. Sequenced material: PBMCs. The TCR sequence derives from a boy aged 5 to 17 in good health and CMV-seronegative.

The CDR3: CAISLTGQGQPQHF. In DNA form, the CDR3 reads TGTGCCATCAGTCTAACAGGTCAGGGTCAGCCCCAGCATTTT. The chain links TRBV10-3 to TRBJ1-5, with D maybe TRBD1 (5 bases). There are 14 residues in the CDR3. V shed 5 bases and J shed 6 bases, with 14 bases lying between them. Germline V CDR1 and CDR2: ENHRY, SYGVKD.